The clone carrying this TCR beta chain was recorded a few times. Only in-frame clones appear in the TCRdb table, and some are missing; sequencing was by immunoSEQ multiplex PCR. The data show around 20,000 clones, under 60% seen once. Sample treatment: randomized to nivolumab then ipilimumab (arm A) or the reverse (arm B). No patient had prior DNA-damaging chemotherapy. Live CD3+CD8+ CD19− CD56− cells were sorted from PBMCs. The entry originates in a study of sequential checkpoint blockade in melanoma. On the study more broadly: Patients were randomized 1:1 to nivolumab-then-ipilimumab or ipilimumab-then-nivolumab first-line.

The TCR sequence derives from a human donor with melanoma. The sample was CD8+ T cells sorted from blood (inferred from file names), taken from a patient given nivolumab and ipilimumab in sequence.

The CDR3 sequence: CASSYSRGGTEAFF. In DNA, the CDR3 is TGTGCCAGCAGTTACTCGCGGGGGGGCACTGAAGCTTTCTTT. The chain combines TRBV6-5 with TRBJ1-1, with D maybe TRBD1 (5 bases). This CDR3 is 14 amino acids long. V was shortened by 0 bases and J by 4 bases, with 9 bases between the two germline ends. Germline CDR1 reads MNHEY; CDR2 reads SVGAGI.